This T cell receptor beta chain was observed in a study of a mutant IDH1 vaccine in newly diagnosed glioma. In the study overall: Those enrolled had earlier been treated with radiotherapy, temozolomide, or both, mostly both. Study observations and caveats: Pseudoprogression seemingly bore no relation to changes in top peripheral T cell clonotypes. Vaccine-induced immune responses occurred in approximately 93% of patients.

Details on this clone: Its antigen is not identified.

V was shortened by 4 bases and J by 4 bases, with 11 bases between the two germline ends. This CDR3 region has 13 residues. The germline gives CDR1 SGHVS, CDR2 FNYEAQ. Time point in this sample: week 5, during vaccination. Vaccine doses each comprised 300 ug of mutant IDH1 20-mer peptide, with topical imiquimod. Data came from immunoSEQ multiplex PCR; TCRdb stores just in-frame clones and leaves some out. The sample consists of about 40,000 clones, about 89% of them appearing once. The sample in question was PBMCs, obtained from a glioma patient whose treatment included an IDH1 peptide vaccine. This clonotype originated in a man aged 50 or older with glioma. This chain uses TRBV7-6 with TRBJ2-7; TRBD1 is a possible D gene (6 bases). Written as DNA, the CDR3 is TGTGCCAGCAGCTGGACAGACAAATACGAGCAGTACTTC. Encoded protein: CASSWTDKYEQYF.